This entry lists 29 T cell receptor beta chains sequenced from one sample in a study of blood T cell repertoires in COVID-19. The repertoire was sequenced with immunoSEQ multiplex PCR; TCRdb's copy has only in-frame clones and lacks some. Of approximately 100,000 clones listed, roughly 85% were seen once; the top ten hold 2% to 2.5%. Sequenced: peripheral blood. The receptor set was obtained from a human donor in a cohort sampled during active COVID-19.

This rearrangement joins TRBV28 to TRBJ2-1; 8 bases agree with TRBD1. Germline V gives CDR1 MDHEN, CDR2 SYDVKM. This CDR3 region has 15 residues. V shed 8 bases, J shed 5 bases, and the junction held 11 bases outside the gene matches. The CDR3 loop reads CASEGSDRAHNEQFF. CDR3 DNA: TGTGCCAGCGAGGGGTCGGACAGGGCCCACAATGAGCAGTTCTTC.

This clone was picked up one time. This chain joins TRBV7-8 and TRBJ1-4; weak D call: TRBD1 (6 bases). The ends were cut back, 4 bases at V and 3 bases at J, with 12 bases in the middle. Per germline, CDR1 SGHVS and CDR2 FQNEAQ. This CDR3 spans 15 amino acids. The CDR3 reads CASSSWTASNEKLFF. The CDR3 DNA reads TGTGCCAGCAGCTCCTGGACAGCGTCTAATGAAAAACTGTTTTTT.

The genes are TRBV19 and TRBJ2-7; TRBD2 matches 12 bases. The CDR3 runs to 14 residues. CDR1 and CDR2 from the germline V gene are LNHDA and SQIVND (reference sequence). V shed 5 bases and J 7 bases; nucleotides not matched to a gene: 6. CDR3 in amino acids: CASSWGTSGPEQYF. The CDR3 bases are TGTGCCAGTAGTTGGGGGACTAGCGGGCCTGAGCAGTACTTC.

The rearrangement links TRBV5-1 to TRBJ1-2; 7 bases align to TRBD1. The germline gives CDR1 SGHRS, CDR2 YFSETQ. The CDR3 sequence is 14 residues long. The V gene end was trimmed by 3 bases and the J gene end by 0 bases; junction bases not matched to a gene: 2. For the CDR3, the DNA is TGCGCCAGCAGCTCAGGGACAGCTAACTATGGCTACACCTTC. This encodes CASSSGTANYGYTF.

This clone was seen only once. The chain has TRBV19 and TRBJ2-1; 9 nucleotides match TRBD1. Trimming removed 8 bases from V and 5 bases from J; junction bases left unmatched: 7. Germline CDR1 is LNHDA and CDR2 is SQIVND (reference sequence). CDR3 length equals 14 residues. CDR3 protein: CASAIGQGHNEQFF. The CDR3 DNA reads TGTGCCAGTGCAATCGGACAGGGGCACAATGAGCAGTTCTTC. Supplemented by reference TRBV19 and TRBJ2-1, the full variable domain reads DGGITQSPKYLFRKEGQNVTLSCEQNLNHDAMYWYRQDPGQGLRLIYYSQIVNDFQKGDIAEGYSVSREKKESFPLTVTSAQKNPTAFYLCASAIGQGHNEQFFGPGTRLTVL.

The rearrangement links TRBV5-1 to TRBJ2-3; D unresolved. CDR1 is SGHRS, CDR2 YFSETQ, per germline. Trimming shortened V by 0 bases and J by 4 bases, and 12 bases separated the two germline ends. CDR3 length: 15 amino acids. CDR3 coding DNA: TGCGCCAGCAGCTTGGTCCAGATTGGGCCAGATACGCAGTATTTT. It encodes CASSLVQIGPDTQYF. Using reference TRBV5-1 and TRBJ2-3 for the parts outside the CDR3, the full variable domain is KAGVTQTPRYLIKTRGQQVTLSCSPISGHRSVSWYQQTPGQGLQFLFEYFSETQRNKGNFPGRFSGRQFSNSRSEMNVSTLELGDSALYLCASSLVQIGPDTQYFGPGTRLTVL.

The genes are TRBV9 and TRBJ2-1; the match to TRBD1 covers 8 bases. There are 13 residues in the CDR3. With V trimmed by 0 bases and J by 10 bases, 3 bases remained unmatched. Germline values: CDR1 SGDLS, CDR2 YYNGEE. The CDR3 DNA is TGTGCCAGCAGCGTAGTAGCAGGGGGCGAGCAGTTCTTC. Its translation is CASSVVAGGEQFF. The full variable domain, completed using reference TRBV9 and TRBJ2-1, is DSGVTQTPKHLITATGQRVTLRCSPRSGDLSVYWYQQSLDQGLQFLIQYYNGEERAKGNILERFSAQQFPDLHSELNLSSLELGDSALYFCASSVVAGGEQFFGPGTRLTVL.

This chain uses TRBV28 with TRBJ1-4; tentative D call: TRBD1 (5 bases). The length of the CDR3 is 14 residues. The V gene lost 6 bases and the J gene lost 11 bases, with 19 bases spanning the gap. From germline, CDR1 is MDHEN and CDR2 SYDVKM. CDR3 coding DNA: TGTGCCAGCAGGAGCCCCGACAGTCCCGACAAACTGTTTTTT. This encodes CASRSPDSPDKLFF.

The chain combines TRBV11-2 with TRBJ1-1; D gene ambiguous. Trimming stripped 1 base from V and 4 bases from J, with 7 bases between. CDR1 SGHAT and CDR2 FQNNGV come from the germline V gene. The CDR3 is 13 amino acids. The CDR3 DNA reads TGTGCCAGCAGCTTAGTGTTGAGCACTGAAGCTTTCTTT. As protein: CASSLVLSTEAFF.

The CDR3 coding sequence is TGTGCCAGCCTACAAGGCAGGGCGAAATACGAGCAGTACTTC. Translation gives CASLQGRAKYEQYF. The rearrangement links TRBV2 to TRBJ2-7, with D perhaps TRBD1 (5 bases). The germline V and J ends were trimmed by 8 bases and 4 bases, with 18 bases remaining between them. In germline, CDR1 is SNHLY, CDR2 FYNNEI. CDR3 length: 14 residues.

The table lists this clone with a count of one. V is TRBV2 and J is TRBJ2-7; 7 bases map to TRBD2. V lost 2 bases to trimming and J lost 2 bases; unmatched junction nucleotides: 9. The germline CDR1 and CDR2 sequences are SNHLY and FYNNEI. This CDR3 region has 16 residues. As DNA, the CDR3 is TGTGCCAGCAGTGAAACTACGGGGAGCGGGGCCTACGAGCAGTACTTC. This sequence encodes CASSETTGSGAYEQYF. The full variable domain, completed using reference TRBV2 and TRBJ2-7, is EPEVTQTPSHQVTQMGQEVILRCVPISNHLYFYWYRQILGQKVEFLVSFYNNEISEKSEIFDDQFSVERPDGSNFTLKIRSTKLEDSAMYFCASSETTGSGAYEQYFGPGTRLTVT.

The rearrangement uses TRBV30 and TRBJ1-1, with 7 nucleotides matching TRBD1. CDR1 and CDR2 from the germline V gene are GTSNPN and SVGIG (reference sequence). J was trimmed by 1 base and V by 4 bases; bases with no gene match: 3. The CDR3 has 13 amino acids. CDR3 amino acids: CAWNRGGNTEAFF. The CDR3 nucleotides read TGTGCCTGGAACAGGGGCGGGAACACTGAAGCTTTCTTT.

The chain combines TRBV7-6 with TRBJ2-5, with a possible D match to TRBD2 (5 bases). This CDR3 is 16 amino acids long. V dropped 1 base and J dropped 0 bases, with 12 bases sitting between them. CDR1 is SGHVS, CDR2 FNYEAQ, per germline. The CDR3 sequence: CASSLGEGVYQETQYF. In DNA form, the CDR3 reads TGTGCCAGCAGCTTAGGCGAGGGTGTGTACCAAGAGACCCAGTACTTC.

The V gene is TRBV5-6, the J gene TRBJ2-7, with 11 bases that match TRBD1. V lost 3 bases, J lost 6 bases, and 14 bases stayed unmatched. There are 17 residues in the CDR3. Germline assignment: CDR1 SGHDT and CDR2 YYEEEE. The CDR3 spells CASSWTRDRGLLVEQYF. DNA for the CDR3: TGTGCCAGCAGCTGGACCCGGGACAGGGGGTTGTTAGTCGAGCAGTACTTC. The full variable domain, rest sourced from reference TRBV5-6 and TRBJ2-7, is DAGVTQSPTHLIKTRGQQVTLRCSPKSGHDTVSWYQQALGQGPQFIFQYYEEEERQRGNFPDRFSGHQFPNYSSELNVNALLLGDSALYLCASSWTRDRGLLVEQYFGPGTRLTVT.

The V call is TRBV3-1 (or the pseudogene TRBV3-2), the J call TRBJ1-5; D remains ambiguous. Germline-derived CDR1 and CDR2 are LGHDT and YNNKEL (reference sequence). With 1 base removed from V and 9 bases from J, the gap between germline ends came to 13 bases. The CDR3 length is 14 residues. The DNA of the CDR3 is TGTGCCAGCAGCCAAGCGGCGGCGCATTCGCCCCAGCATTTT. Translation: CASSQAAAHSPQHF.

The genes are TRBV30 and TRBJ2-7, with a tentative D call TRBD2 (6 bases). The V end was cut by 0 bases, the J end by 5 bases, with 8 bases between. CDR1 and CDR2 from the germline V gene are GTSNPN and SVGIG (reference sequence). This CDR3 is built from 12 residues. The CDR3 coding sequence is TGTGCCTGGAGTGTAGGAGGGAACGAGCAGTACTTC. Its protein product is CAWSVGGNEQYF.

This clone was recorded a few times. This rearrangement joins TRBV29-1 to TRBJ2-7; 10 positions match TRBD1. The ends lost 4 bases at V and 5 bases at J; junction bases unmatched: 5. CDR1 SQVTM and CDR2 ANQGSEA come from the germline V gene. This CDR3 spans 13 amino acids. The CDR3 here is CSVARDRGNEQYF. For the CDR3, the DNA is TGCAGCGTTGCGCGGGACAGGGGTAACGAGCAGTACTTC.

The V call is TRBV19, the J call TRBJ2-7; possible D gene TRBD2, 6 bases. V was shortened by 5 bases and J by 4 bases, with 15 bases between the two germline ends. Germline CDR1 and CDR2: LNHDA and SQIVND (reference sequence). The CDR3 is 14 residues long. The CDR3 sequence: CASSGTSPPYEQYF. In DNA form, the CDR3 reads TGTGCCAGTAGTGGGACTTCGCCGCCGTACGAGCAGTACTTC.

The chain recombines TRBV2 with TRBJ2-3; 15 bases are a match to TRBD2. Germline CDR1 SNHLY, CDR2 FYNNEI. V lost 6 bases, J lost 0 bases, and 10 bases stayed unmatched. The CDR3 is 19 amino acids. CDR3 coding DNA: TGTGCCAGCAGCCCAGGACTAGCGGGAGGGTGGGCTAGCACAGATACGCAGTATTTT. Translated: CASSPGLAGGWASTDTQYF.

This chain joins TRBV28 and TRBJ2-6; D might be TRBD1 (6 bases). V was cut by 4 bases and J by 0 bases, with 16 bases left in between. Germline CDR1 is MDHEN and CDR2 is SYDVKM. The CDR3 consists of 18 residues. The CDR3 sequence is CASSSPSAGDSGANVLTF. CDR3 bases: TGTGCCAGCAGTTCTCCAAGCGCAGGGGACTCTGGGGCCAACGTCCTGACTTTC.

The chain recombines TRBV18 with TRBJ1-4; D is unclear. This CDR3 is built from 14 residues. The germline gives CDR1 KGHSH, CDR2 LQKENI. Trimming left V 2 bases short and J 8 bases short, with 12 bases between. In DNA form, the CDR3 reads TGTGCCAGCTCACCAGCGGAGGGCCGGGAAAAACTGTTTTTT. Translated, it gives CASSPAEGREKLFF. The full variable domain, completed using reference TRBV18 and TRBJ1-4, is NAGVMQNPRHLVRRRGQEARLRCSPMKGHSHVYWYRQLPEEGLKFMVYLQKENIIDESGMPKERFSAEFPKEGPSILRIQQVVRGDSAAYFCASSPAEGREKLFFGSGTQLSVL.

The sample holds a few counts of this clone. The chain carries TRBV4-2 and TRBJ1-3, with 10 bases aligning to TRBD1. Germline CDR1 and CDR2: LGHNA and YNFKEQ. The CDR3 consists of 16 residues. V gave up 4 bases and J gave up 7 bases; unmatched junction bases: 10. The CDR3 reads CASSPPPGQGSNTIYF. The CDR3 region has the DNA TGTGCCAGCAGCCCTCCACCGGGACAGGGGTCCAACACCATATATTTT.

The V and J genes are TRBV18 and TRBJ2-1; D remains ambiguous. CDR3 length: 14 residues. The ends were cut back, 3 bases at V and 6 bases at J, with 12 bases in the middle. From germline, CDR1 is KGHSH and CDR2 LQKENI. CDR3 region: CASSPSRLSNEQFF. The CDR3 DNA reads TGTGCCAGCTCACCGTCTCGACTCTCCAATGAGCAGTTCTTC. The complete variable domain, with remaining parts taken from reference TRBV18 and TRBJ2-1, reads NAGVMQNPRHLVRRRGQEARLRCSPMKGHSHVYWYRQLPEEGLKFMVYLQKENIIDESGMPKERFSAEFPKEGPSILRIQQVVRGDSAAYFCASSPSRLSNEQFFGPGTRLTVL.

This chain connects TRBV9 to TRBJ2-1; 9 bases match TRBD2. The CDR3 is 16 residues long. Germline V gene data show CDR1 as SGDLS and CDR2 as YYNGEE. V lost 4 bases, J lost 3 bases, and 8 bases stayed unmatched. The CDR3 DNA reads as TGTGCCAGCAGCCCGCTAGCGGGGAGGGGCTACAATGAGCAGTTCTTC. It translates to CASSPLAGRGYNEQFF. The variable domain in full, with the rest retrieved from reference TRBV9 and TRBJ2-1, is DSGVTQTPKHLITATGQRVTLRCSPRSGDLSVYWYQQSLDQGLQFLIQYYNGEERAKGNILERFSAQQFPDLHSELNLSSLELGDSALYFCASSPLAGRGYNEQFFGPGTRLTVL.

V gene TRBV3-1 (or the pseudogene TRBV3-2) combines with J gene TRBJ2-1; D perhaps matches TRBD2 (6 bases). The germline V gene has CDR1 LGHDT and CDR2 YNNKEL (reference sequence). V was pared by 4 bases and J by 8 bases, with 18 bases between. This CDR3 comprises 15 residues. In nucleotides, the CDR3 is TGTGCCAGCAGCCCTCGGGAGATCCTCGGGGATGAGCAGTTCTTC. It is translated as CASSPREILGDEQFF.

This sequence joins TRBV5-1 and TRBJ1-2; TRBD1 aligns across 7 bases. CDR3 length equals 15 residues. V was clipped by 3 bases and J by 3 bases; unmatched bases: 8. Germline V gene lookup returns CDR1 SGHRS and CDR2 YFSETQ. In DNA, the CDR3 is TGCGCCAGCAGCTCCGGGACAGTTAGGGACTATGGCTACACCTTC. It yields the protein CASSSGTVRDYGYTF.

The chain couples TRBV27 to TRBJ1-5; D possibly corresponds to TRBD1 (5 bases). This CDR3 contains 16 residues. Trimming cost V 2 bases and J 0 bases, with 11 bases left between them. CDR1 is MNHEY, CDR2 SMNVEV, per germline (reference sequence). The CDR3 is CASSLGGTGSNQPQHF. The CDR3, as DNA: TGTGCCAGCAGTTTAGGGGGGACCGGTAGCAATCAGCCCCAGCATTTT.

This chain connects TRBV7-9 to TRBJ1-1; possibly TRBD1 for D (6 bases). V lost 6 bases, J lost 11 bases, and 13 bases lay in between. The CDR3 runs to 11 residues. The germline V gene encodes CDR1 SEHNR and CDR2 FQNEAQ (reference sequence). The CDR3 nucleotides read TGTGCCAGCAGGAGAGAGGGGGACGCTTTCTTT. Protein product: CASRREGDAFF.

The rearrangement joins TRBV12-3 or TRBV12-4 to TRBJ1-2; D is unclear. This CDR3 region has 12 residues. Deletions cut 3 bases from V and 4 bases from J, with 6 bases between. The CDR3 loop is CASSLVSYGYTF. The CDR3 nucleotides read TGTGCCAGCAGTTTGGTTAGCTATGGCTACACCTTC.